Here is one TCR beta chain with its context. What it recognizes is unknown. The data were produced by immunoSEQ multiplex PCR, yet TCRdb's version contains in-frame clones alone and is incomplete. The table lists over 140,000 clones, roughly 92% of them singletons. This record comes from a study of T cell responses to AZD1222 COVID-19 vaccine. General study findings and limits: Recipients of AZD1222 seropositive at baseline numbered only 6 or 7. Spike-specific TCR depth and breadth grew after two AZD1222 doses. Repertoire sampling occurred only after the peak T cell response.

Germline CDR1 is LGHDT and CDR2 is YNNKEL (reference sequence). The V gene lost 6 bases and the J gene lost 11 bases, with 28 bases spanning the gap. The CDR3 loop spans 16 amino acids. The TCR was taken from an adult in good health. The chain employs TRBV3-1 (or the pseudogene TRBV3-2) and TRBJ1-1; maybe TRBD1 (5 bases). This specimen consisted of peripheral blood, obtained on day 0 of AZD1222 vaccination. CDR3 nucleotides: TGTGCCAGCAGTGCCGATTACGGGACTCGCGGTGGTAGGGCTTTCTTT. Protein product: CASSADYGTRGGRAFF.